This is a list of T cell receptor beta chains from one sample in a study of molecular identifiers for immune sequencing clone quantification. TCRdb re-derived calls from the PCR reads in MiXCR, one entry per CDR3 protein. The data show 300,000 to 350,000 distinct CDR3 sequences, about 21% seen once. Source material: naive CD8+ T cells from blood, with Jurkat cell RNA spiked in. The receptors come from a human donor in good health. Some libraries in this study had Jurkat cell RNA spiked in. Both conserved end residues are part of each CDR3. The D gene is left open where the match is weak. Size tells how often a clone was seen (once, few, many) or the class of an expanded clone, and some rows leave it out.

TRBV7-9	TRBD1	many	TRBJ2-1	TGTGCCAGCAGCTTAAGAACCGGGACAGTCTACAATGAGCAGTTCTTC	CASSLRTGTVYNEQFF
TRBV7-2	-	many	TRBJ2-7	TGTGCCAGCAGCTGGGGACGAAGCTCCTACGAGCAGTACTTC	CASSWGRSSYEQYF
TRBV19	TRBD2	many	TRBJ2-1	TGTGCCAGTAGTCCTGGACTAGCGAACTACAATGAGCAGTTCTTC	CASSPGLANYNEQFF
TRBV19	-	-	TRBJ2-2	TGTGCCAGTAGTATAGATTTTTCGACAACCGGGGAGCTGTTTTTT	CASSIDFSTTGELFF
TRBV10-3	-	many	TRBJ2-7	TGTGCCATCAACCAGGGTCCAGACGAGCAGTACTTC	CAINQGPDEQYF
TRBV28	-	many	TRBJ2-3	TGTGCCAGCAACTCAGTGGGCGGGACATCTGATACGCAGTATTTT	CASNSVGGTSDTQYF
TRBV19	TRBD2	many	TRBJ2-1	TGTGCCAGTAGTATGGCTAGCGGGGGCCCTTCCTACAATGAGCAGTTCTTC	CASSMASGGPSYNEQFF
TRBV29-1	-	many	TRBJ2-2	TGCAGCGTAGATACAGGCACCGGGGAGCTGTTTTTT	CSVDTGTGELFF
TRBV24-1	-	many	TRBJ2-2	TGTGCCACCAGTCGCGGATACACCGGGGAGCTGTTTTTT	CATSRGYTGELFF
TRBV2	-	many	TRBJ2-5	TGTGCCAGCAGTGAAGAAGCGAACCAAGAGACCCAGTACTTC	CASSEEANQETQYF